The TCR beta chain described here comes from a study of T-cell memory formation after mild COVID-19. The study's findings and limits: Clones shrinking from day 15 to 85 showed even CD4/CD8 mixes; later expanders tilted CD4+. Memory sampled before infection contained some responding clones, suggesting cross-reactive memory joined.

This clonotype has more than one count but fewer than ten. Antigen: not known. There are 16 residues in the CDR3. From the 5' RACE reads, TCRdb called clonotypes with MiXCR, one entry per CDR3 protein. The sample records approximately 560,000 distinct CDR3 sequences, around 16% being singletons. The chain couples TRBV21-1 to TRBJ1-1; the table gives TRBD1 as D, unverified against the DNA. TRBV21-1 is assigned pseudogene status. The clonotype comes from an adult woman who had mild COVID-19 (a few samples of this study predate the infection). Cell type and time point are not known. The sequenced sample was PBMCs or a T cell subset sorted from them (not recorded which). The CDR3 bases are TGTGCCAGCAGCAAGACGAGACAGGGGGCCTACACTGAAGCTTTCTTT. This sequence encodes CASSKTRQGAYTEAFF.